Below, one T cell receptor (beta chain) is given with its context. These data originate in a study of somatic mutations in cytotoxic T cells in rheumatoid arthritis. Germline CDR1 is ENHRY and CDR2 is SYGVKD. V dropped 4 bases and J dropped 2; count of bases not matched to a gene: 7. The CDR3 consists of 15 residues. Original methodology: Only a few patient CD8+ clones above 1% matched published virus-specific TCRB sequences. The assay was immunoSEQ multiplex PCR, and TCRdb's table has in-frame clones only and misses some. V and J calls plus clone size are reproduced from that table; the DNA served to infer D and trimming. The sample consists of about 11,000 clones, 70% to 85% of them appearing once.

This TCR was sampled from an older woman with rheumatoid arthritis. The source material was CD8+ T cells sorted from blood. V is TRBV10-3 and J is TRBJ2-7; 8 bases fit TRBD2. This CDR3 is CAISAGRGLAYEQYF. The DNA of the CDR3 is TGTGCCATCAGTGCCGGGAGGGGCCTAGCCTACGAGCAGTACTTC.